This TCR beta chain was sequenced during a study of tissue T cells after allogeneic stem cell transplantation. Study conclusions and caveats: The patient cohort was small and clinically heterogeneous, with limited sampling depth. Shared clones across patients were few; motif clustering revealed tissue-specific shared signatures. Within patients, tissue anatomy strongly shaped TCR repertoire composition.

Per germline, CDR1 KGHTA and CDR2 FRNEEI. With 4 bases removed from V and 0 bases from J, the gap between germline ends came to 15 bases. The CDR3 is 16 amino acids. Points on this clone: Its antigen remains unidentified. The listed genes are named as in mouse. Read sequence stops 1 residue before the CDR3 end, and the germline J gene provides the missing end.

As to time point: mouse harvest day 7 after allogeneic transplant. The graft held 10^6 splenic CD5+ T cells and 10^7 T-cell-depleted bone marrow cells. Mice had MHC-mismatched B6 into BALB/c GVHD, sampled day 7 or 14. Libraries were prepared by immunoSEQ multiplex PCR; TCRdb keeps only in-frame clonotypes and omits some of them. The table includes roughly 9,700 clones, about half detected once. The chain uses TRBV24 and TRBJ1-2, with TRBD1 as a possible D gene (6 bases). Sequenced input: gut tissue. This sequence originates from a female BALB/c mouse given C57BL/6 T cells with graft-versus-host disease after an allogeneic hematopoietic cell transplant. CDR3 bases read: TGTGCCAGCAGTCCGCTCCCGGGACAAGCAAACTCCGACTACACC. As protein: CASSPLPGQANSDYT. The full CDR3 sequence reads CASSPLPGQANSDYTF.